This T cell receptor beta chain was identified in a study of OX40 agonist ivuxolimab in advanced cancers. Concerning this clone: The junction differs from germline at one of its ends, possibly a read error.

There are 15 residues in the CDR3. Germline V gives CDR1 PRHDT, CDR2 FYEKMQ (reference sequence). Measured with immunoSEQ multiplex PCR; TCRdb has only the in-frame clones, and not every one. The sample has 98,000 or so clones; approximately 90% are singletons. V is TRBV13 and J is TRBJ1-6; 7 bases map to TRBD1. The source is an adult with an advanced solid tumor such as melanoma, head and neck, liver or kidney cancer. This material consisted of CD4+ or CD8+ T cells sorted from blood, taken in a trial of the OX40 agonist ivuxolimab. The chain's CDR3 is CASSLGGPYNSPLHF. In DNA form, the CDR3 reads TGTGCCAGCAGCCTAGGGGGCCCTTATAATTCACCCCTCCACTTT.